A single sample is the source of the 2 T cell receptor beta chains below, sequenced in a study of blood T cell repertoires in COVID-19. Using immunoSEQ multiplex PCR, the repertoire was profiled, and TCRdb retains in-frame clones only, with some absent. The table includes approximately 330,000 clones, about 91% detected once. The specimen was peripheral blood. Receptors originate from a young man with COVID-19, enrolled during active disease.

The V call is TRBV3-1 (or the pseudogene TRBV3-2), the J call TRBJ2-3; D is undetermined. Trimming took off 6 bases at V and 0 bases at J, with 13 bases between the two ends. Germline V gene sequence: CDR1 LGHDT, CDR2 YNNKEL (reference sequence). The length of the CDR3 is 15 residues. CDR3 coding DNA: TGTGCCAGCAGTCGAGGCAGTGGAAGCACAGATACGCAGTATTTT. It is translated as CASSRGSGSTDTQYF.

The chain uses TRBV28 and TRBJ2-6, with TRBD1 matching over 10 bases. The CDR3 has 19 amino acids. CDR1 and CDR2 from the germline V gene are MDHEN and SYDVKM. The V and J ends lost 2 bases and 4 bases, in that order; junction bases with no gene match: 11. The CDR3 sequence is CASSLEAWTGGHGANVLTF. CDR3 nucleotides: TGTGCCAGCAGTTTAGAAGCTTGGACAGGGGGGCACGGGGCCAACGTCCTGACTTTC.